Listed below are T cell receptor beta chains from one sample, sequenced in a study of cytomegalovirus exposure and HLA in healthy donors. Sequencing used immunoSEQ multiplex PCR; TCRdb keeps in-frame clones, though not all of them. Of more than 95,000 clones listed, over 65% are singletons. The sample was PBMCs. These receptors were obtained from a woman aged 45-65 years in good health and CMV-seropositive. Each CDR3 is given without its conserved first and last residue. The D gene is left open where the match is weak.

d_gene	v_gene	CDR3aa
NA	TRBV6-6	ASTKGGRKNTGELF
TRBD1	TRBV5-1	ASSTGQAPSYNEQF
TRBD1	TRBV7-9	ASSFGTANTGELF
TRBD1	TRBV7-7	ASSPGQGADTQY
NA	TRBV11-2	ASSKGQSHYEQY
TRBD2	TRBV7-3	ASSLEVQTSVDEQF
NA	TRBV5-5	ASSSEGWGSGANVLT
TRBD2	TRBV7-9	ASSARLAETYNEQF
TRBD2	TRBV27	ASSYGTSGTDTQY
NA	TRBV2	ASSRSGTGGQETQY
TRBD2	TRBV7-2	ASSLGGAGELNEQF
NA	TRBV28	ASSWEEISYEQY
NA	TRBV5-6	ASSLLQGSHLLYGYT
TRBD1	TRBV19	ASRTGALARAF
TRBD1	TRBV5-4	ASSSGTEGPQY
TRBD1	TRBV19	ASSIPDRGNYGYT
TRBD1	TRBV12-5	ASGLGRRQGGNQPQH
TRBD2	TRBV11-3	ASSSGLAGGDNEQF
NA	TRBV9	ASSVYSYNEQF
NA	TRBV5-4	ASSRGSGNTIY
NA	TRBV7-3	ASSTDSKYQETQY
NA	TRBV19	ASRETGLHQDTQY
NA	TRBV4-3	ASSQGGAIYNSPLH
TRBD1	TRBV18	ASSADRGVEAF
NA	TRBV30	AWGTNTGELF
NA	TRBV2	ALRSGNTIY
NA	TRBV30	AWSRQPYQETQY
NA	TRBV18	ASSPPGGGLTYGYT
NA	TRBV11-2	ASSSRGADTIY
NA	TRBV11-2	ASSLPGTTEAF
TRBD1	TRBV6-1	ASSARDRGTYEQY